A single sample gave rise to the 30 T cell receptor beta chains below, sequenced in a study of blood T cell repertoires in COVID-19. Sequencing used immunoSEQ multiplex PCR; TCRdb keeps in-frame clones, though not all of them. The sample gives about 110,000 clones, around nine tenths of which show up once; approximately 5% is in the top ten. Sample: peripheral blood. The receptor set was obtained from a human donor in a cohort sampled during active COVID-19.

The chain employs TRBV24-1 and TRBJ1-1; D may be TRBD1 (5 bases). Germline V gene sequence: CDR1 KGHDR, CDR2 SFDVKD. The CDR3 totals 16 residues. V gave up 7 bases and J gave up 1 base, with 18 bases separating them. DNA for the CDR3: TGTGCCACCAGACCAGACGGGCAGGGTGGGAACACTGAAGCTTTCTTT. This translates into CATRPDGQGGNTEAFF.

V is TRBV5-4 and J is TRBJ2-7; the D gene is possibly TRBD1 (6 bases). The CDR3 loop spans 14 amino acids. V lost 0 bases to trimming and J lost 2 bases, with 9 bases between them. Germline lookup yields CDR1 SGHNT and CDR2 YYREEE (reference sequence). The CDR3 sequence: CASSLGDTAYEQYF. DNA of the CDR3: TGTGCCAGCAGCTTGGGGGACACAGCCTACGAGCAGTACTTC.

The V call is TRBV19, the J call TRBJ1-6; no clear D gene. Between the trimmed V and J ends, which lost 8 bases and 6 bases, there was a span of 14 bases. This CDR3 has 14 residues. Germline V CDR1 and CDR2: LNHDA, SQIVND (reference sequence). CDR3 loop: CASWGRTPNSPLHF. CDR3 DNA sequence: TGTGCCAGTTGGGGTCGGACTCCTAATTCACCCCTCCACTTT.

The rearrangement links TRBV28 to TRBJ2-7, with D possibly matching TRBD2 (6 bases). V was cut by 3 bases and J by 0 bases, with 18 bases left in between. The CDR3 runs to 17 residues. CDR1 and CDR2 (germline): MDHEN, SYDVKM. Written as DNA, the CDR3 is TGTGCCAGCAGTTTCTGGATCTCTCGGGGGAGCTCCTACGAGCAGTACTTC. This gives the protein CASSFWISRGSSYEQYF.

The rearrangement joins TRBV4-3 to TRBJ1-3, with 7 positions matching TRBD1. V lost 4 bases to trimming and J lost 2 bases; unmatched junction nucleotides: 14. Germline CDR1 LGHNA, CDR2 YSLEER. CDR3 length: 18 residues. CDR3 sequence (DNA): TGCGCCAGCAGCCCGACATATCGGACAGGCTCCCCTGGAAACACCATATATTTT. It yields the protein CASSPTYRTGSPGNTIYF.

This rearrangement joins TRBV14 to TRBJ2-3; D is undetermined. CDR1 is SGHDN and CDR2 is FVKESK in the germline V gene. Trimming cost V 0 bases and J 7 bases, with 11 bases left between them. This CDR3 region has 14 residues. Written as DNA, the CDR3 is TGTGCCAGCAGCCAAGATTTAACACGTAATACGCAGTATTTT. As protein: CASSQDLTRNTQYF.

The CDR3 DNA reads TGTGCCATCAGTGGAACAGGGACAATGAACACTGAAGCTTTCTTT. It is translated as CAISGTGTMNTEAFF. This sequence joins TRBV10-3 and TRBJ1-1, with D possibly being TRBD1 (6 bases). The CDR3 spans 15 residues. CDR1 ENHRY and CDR2 SYGVKD come from the germline V gene. V shed 4 bases and J shed 0 bases, with 12 bases lying between them.

The chain recombines TRBV5-6 with TRBJ1-5; the match to TRBD1 covers 10 bases. The junction had 7 bases not matched to a gene; V was cut back by 4 bases and J by 3 bases. This CDR3 comprises 16 residues. CDR1 and CDR2 from the germline V gene are SGHDT and YYEEEE. This chain's CDR3 is CASSTGTGANNQPQHF. The CDR3 region has the DNA TGTGCCAGCAGCACGGGGACAGGGGCTAACAATCAGCCCCAGCATTTT.

The genes are TRBV7-3 and TRBJ2-1; 7 nucleotides align to TRBD1. The CDR3 has 16 amino acids. The germline CDR1 and CDR2 sequences are SGHTA and FQGTGA. Trimming took 2 bases from V and 6 from J; bases not matched to a gene: 10. The CDR3 loop is CASSLELLQGRNEQFF. The DNA for the CDR3 is TGTGCCAGCAGCTTAGAGCTATTACAGGGGCGCAATGAGCAGTTCTTC.

The chain couples TRBV7-9 to TRBJ2-5; D perhaps matches TRBD1 (5 bases). The CDR3 covers 14 residues. V was shortened by 3 bases and J by 1 base, with 9 bases between the two germline ends. CDR1 is SEHNR, CDR2 FQNEAQ, per germline (reference sequence). CDR3 residues: CASSFPGRQETQYF. The CDR3 nucleotides read TGTGCCAGCAGCTTTCCAGGGCGCCAAGAGACCCAGTACTTC.

This chain links TRBV29-1 with TRBJ2-3, with TRBD1 identical over 10 bases. Germline V gene lookup returns CDR1 SQVTM and CDR2 ANQGSEA. V dropped 3 bases and J dropped 3; count of bases not matched to a gene: 0. The CDR3 spans 13 residues. Here the CDR3 DNA reads TGCAGCGTTGAGGGACAGGGGACAGATACGCAGTATTTT. This translates into CSVEGQGTDTQYF.

This rearrangement joins TRBV10-3 to TRBJ2-1; 12 bases match TRBD2. Germline loops: CDR1 ENHRY, CDR2 SYGVKD. The CDR3 covers 16 residues. The ends lost 0 bases at V and 9 bases at J; junction bases unmatched: 6. CDR3 sequence: CAISESRTSGTSEQFF. The CDR3, as DNA: TGTGCCATCAGTGAGTCGAGGACTAGCGGGACCAGTGAGCAGTTCTTC.

The rearrangement uses TRBV3-1 (or the pseudogene TRBV3-2) and TRBJ2-1; 11 nucleotides match TRBD2. V was clipped by 1 base and J by 7 bases; unmatched bases: 12. Germline V gene data show CDR1 as LGHDT and CDR2 as YNNKEL (reference sequence). The CDR3 contains 18 residues. The chain's CDR3 is CASSQGGLGTSGWNEQFF. In DNA, the CDR3 is TGTGCCAGCAGCCAAGGGGGGTTGGGGACTAGCGGATGGAATGAGCAGTTCTTC.

This clone was recorded only once. This chain connects TRBV6-1 to TRBJ1-5, with D possibly matching TRBD1 (5 bases). This CDR3 comprises 16 residues. The V end was cut by 3 bases, the J end by 5 bases, with 17 bases between. Germline V gene lookup returns CDR1 MNHNS and CDR2 SASEGT. CDR3 in amino acids: CASSDLEGPRDQPQHF. The CDR3 DNA reads as TGTGCCAGCAGTGATCTGGAGGGGCCAAGGGATCAGCCCCAGCATTTT.

CDR3 protein: CASSSGQTSPTDTQYF. DNA of the CDR3: TGTGCCAGCAGCTCGGGACAGACCTCCCCCACAGATACGCAGTATTTT. This chain connects TRBV7-9 to TRBJ2-3; 7 bases agree with TRBD1. Per germline, CDR1 SEHNR and CDR2 FQNEAQ (reference sequence). Losses at the gene ends were 4 bases for V and 2 bases for J; bases not matched to a gene: 9. This CDR3 has 16 residues.

Details on this clone: A read error may account for a junction end that differs from germline. The chain links TRBV2 to TRBJ2-7, with 12 bases that match TRBD2. This CDR3 comprises 15 residues. Germline lookup yields CDR1 SNHLY and CDR2 FYNNEI. The CDR3 region has the DNA TGTGCCAGCAGGGGTGGGACTAGCGGGTCCTCCGAGCAGTACTTC. This translates into CASRGGTSGSSEQYF. The full variable domain, with the rest looked up from reference TRBV2 and TRBJ2-7, is EPEVTQTPSHQVTQMGQEVILRCVPISNHLYFYWYRQILGQKVEFLVSFYNNEISEKSEIFDDQFSVERPDGSNFTLKIRSTKLEDSAMYFCASRGGTSGSSEQYFGPGTRLTVT.

V gene TRBV6-5 combines with J gene TRBJ1-4, with a weak D call TRBD1 (5 bases). The CDR3 sequence is 15 residues long. Trimming took 6 bases from V and 0 from J, leaving 11 bases between them. Germline-derived CDR1 and CDR2 are MNHEY and SVGAGI. CDR3 coding DNA: TGTGCCAGCAGGGGCCCAGGGACAACTAATGAAAAACTGTTTTTT. Translation: CASRGPGTTNEKLFF.

The V gene is TRBV19, the J gene TRBJ2-7; 8 bases are shared with TRBD1. V dropped 3 bases and J dropped 6; count of bases not matched to a gene: 7. This CDR3 is 14 amino acids long. The germline CDR1 and CDR2 sequences are LNHDA and SQIVND (reference sequence). For the CDR3, the DNA is TGTGCCAGTAGTATCTTGGCAGGGGGCTCCGAGCAGTACTTC. Translation: CASSILAGGSEQYF.

This chain uses TRBV19 with TRBJ1-5, with D hard to call. The CDR3 totals 16 residues. Germline V CDR1 and CDR2: LNHDA, SQIVND (reference sequence). V was pared by 0 bases and J by 3 bases, with 12 bases between. The CDR3 reads CASSIERSGFNQPQHF. For the CDR3, the DNA is TGTGCCAGTAGTATAGAGCGCTCAGGTTTCAATCAGCCCCAGCATTTT.

This chain links TRBV5-1 with TRBJ2-3; D is ambiguous. Germline lookup yields CDR1 SGHRS and CDR2 YFSETQ. V lost 1 base and J 0 bases, leaving 9 bases between the germline ends. This CDR3 spans 15 amino acids. Written as DNA, the CDR3 is TGCGCCAGCAGCTTGAGGCGGCCCAGCACAGATACGCAGTATTTT. Translation gives CASSLRRPSTDTQYF.

V gene TRBV28 combines with J gene TRBJ1-2, with 12 bases fitting TRBD1. The V gene's germline CDR1 is MDHEN and CDR2 SYDVKM. V shed 9 bases and J 7 bases; nucleotides not matched to a gene: 9. The CDR3 consists of 14 residues. The DNA for the CDR3 is TGTGCCAGTACGACCGGGACAGGGGGCTTTGGCTACACCTTC. Its protein product is CASTTGTGGFGYTF.

This clone is a singleton in its sample. V and J are TRBV30 and TRBJ2-3; D gene uncertain. The CDR3 spans 12 residues. CDR1 and CDR2 (germline): GTSNPN, SVGIG (reference sequence). Trimming left V 0 bases short and J 3 bases short, with 4 bases between. CDR3 loop: CAWSVRTDTQYF. The CDR3 DNA follows: TGTGCCTGGAGTGTCCGGACAGATACGCAGTATTTT.

The chain couples TRBV5-6 to TRBJ2-2; TRBD2 might be the D (5 bases). This CDR3 is 17 amino acids long. From germline, CDR1 is SGHDT and CDR2 YYEEEE. V lost 4 bases and J 5 bases, leaving 21 bases between the germline ends. The CDR3 spells CASSLYRSTGRTGELFF. The CDR3 region has the DNA TGTGCCAGCAGCCTTTATCGTAGCACGGGAAGGACCGGGGAGCTGTTTTTT.

This clone has a handful of counts. This chain connects TRBV11-3 to TRBJ1-2; no reliable D call. V lost 0 bases and J 8 bases, leaving 7 bases between the germline ends. CDR1 is SGHNT and CDR2 is YENEEA in the germline V gene. This CDR3 spans 12 amino acids. This CDR3 is CASSLDPRGYTF. The CDR3, as DNA: TGTGCCAGCAGCTTAGATCCCAGGGGCTACACCTTC.

J is TRBJ2-1 and V is TRBV7-3; D unclear. Trimming took 1 base from V and 8 from J, leaving 9 bases between them. Germline lookup yields CDR1 SGHTA and CDR2 FQGTGA. The CDR3 contains 13 residues. The DNA for the CDR3 is TGTGCCAGCAGCTTAAATCCGAGCTATGAGCAGTTCTTC. Amino acids: CASSLNPSYEQFF.

The chain couples TRBV24-1 to TRBJ2-5; no firm D call. V was trimmed by 4 bases and J by 5 bases, leaving 19 bases between them. CDR1 and CDR2 (germline): KGHDR, SFDVKD. The CDR3 contains 16 residues. Here the CDR3 DNA reads TGTGCCACCAGTGACCGTACCGGGTCCTTCTCGGAGACCCAGTACTTC. Residues: CATSDRTGSFSETQYF.

J is TRBJ2-5 and V is TRBV3-1 (or the pseudogene TRBV3-2), with 9 bases identical to TRBD2. CDR1 is LGHDT and CDR2 is YNNKEL in the germline V gene (reference sequence). V dropped 0 bases and J dropped 5; count of bases not matched to a gene: 13. The CDR3 is made up of 18 amino acids. CDR3 region: CASSQDLAGATGVETQYF. The CDR3 DNA follows: TGTGCCAGCAGCCAAGATTTAGCGGGGGCCACCGGCGTTGAGACCCAGTACTTC.

The chain uses TRBV9 and TRBJ1-2; no firm D call. V was cut by 6 bases and J by 2 bases, with 14 bases left in between. This CDR3 has 14 amino acids. CDR1 SGDLS and CDR2 YYNGEE come from the germline V gene. The CDR3 nucleotides are TGTGCCAGCACCTACGGGAAGGGCAACTATGGCTACACCTTC. Protein product: CASTYGKGNYGYTF.

The chain recombines TRBV6-2 or TRBV6-3 with TRBJ1-1; TRBD1 matches 8 bases. The CDR3 is 14 amino acids. Trimming at V came to 6 bases and at J to 1 base, leaving 4 bases not matched to a gene. Germline V gives CDR1 MNHEY, CDR2 SVGEGT. The CDR3 is CASRPQGANTEAFF. The CDR3 nucleotides read TGTGCCAGCAGGCCTCAGGGGGCGAACACTGAAGCTTTCTTT.

The V call is TRBV15, the J call TRBJ1-1, with D maybe TRBD1 (5 bases). CDR1 and CDR2 from the germline V gene are LNHNV and YYDKDF (reference sequence). Trimming stripped 5 bases from V and 4 bases from J, with 17 bases between. The CDR3 sequence is 15 residues long. The DNA for the CDR3 is TGTGCCACCAGCGCCCCGACAGCGTGGGGCACTGAAGCTTTCTTT. It translates to CATSAPTAWGTEAFF.